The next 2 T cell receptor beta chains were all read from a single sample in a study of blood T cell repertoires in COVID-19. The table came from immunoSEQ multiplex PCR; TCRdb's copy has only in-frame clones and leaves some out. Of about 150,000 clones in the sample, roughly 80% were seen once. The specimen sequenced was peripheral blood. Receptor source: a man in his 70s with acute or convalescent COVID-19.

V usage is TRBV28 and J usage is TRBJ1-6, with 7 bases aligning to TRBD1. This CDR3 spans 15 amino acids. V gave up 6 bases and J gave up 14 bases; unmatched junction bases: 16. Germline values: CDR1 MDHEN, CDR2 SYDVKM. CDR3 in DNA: TGTGCCAGCAGCCGGGCCAGGGGGGCGGCAAGGTCCCTCCACTTT. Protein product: CASSRARGAARSLHF.

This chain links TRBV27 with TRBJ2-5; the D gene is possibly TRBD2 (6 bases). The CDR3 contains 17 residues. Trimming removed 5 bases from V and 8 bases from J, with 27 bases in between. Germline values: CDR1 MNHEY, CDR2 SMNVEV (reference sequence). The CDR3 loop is CASSPSPPREGGLTQYF. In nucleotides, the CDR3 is TGTGCCAGCAGTCCCAGCCCTCCGCGGGAAGGAGGCTTAACCCAGTACTTC.